This T cell receptor beta chain was found in a study of T cells in localized non-small cell lung cancer. V lost 7 bases and J 1 base, leaving 14 bases between the germline ends. This CDR3 spans 15 amino acids. Germline V lookup: CDR1 MNHEY, CDR2 SMNVEV (reference sequence). Clones were read by immunoSEQ multiplex PCR, and TCRdb kept only the in-frame ones, dropping some. The repertoire holds roughly 35,000 clones, with roughly 86% as singletons. Overall study results and limits: Heterogeneity cannot be ruled out, as sequencing used one tumor region only.

This clone occurred a few times. Its target is unknown. The source of this sequence is a woman aged 35 to 70 with stage I lung adenocarcinoma. V usage is TRBV27 and J usage is TRBJ1-3; the D gene is possibly TRBD1 (5 bases). The specimen comprised peripheral blood, sampled before any cancer treatment. The CDR3 DNA reads as TGTGCCAGCAAAGAGGGGCCATGGTCTGGAAACACCATATATTTT. Its translation: CASKEGPWSGNTIYF.